These 17 T cell receptor beta chains were all obtained from the same sample, sequenced in a study of T cell responses to AZD1222 COVID-19 vaccine. Sequencing used immunoSEQ multiplex PCR; TCRdb keeps in-frame clones, though not all of them. The sample holds about 140,000 clones; about 90% are singletons and the top ten take 6.5% to 8%. The input for sequencing was peripheral blood, taken 28 days after the second dose of the MenACWY control vaccine. The receptors stem from an adult who received the MenACWY meningococcal vaccine as a control.

The J gene is TRBJ1-2, the V gene TRBV19; D gene uncertain. Germline V gene lookup returns CDR1 LNHDA and CDR2 SQIVND (reference sequence). This CDR3 is built from 12 residues. Trimming shortened V by 10 bases and J by 0 bases, and 9 bases separated the two germline ends. The CDR3 protein is CATRTANYGYTF. CDR3 nucleotides: TGTGCCACCAGGACGGCTAACTATGGCTACACCTTC.

The chain links TRBV5-6 to TRBJ1-4, with D unresolved. Germline V lookup: CDR1 SGHDT, CDR2 YYEEEE. Trimming stripped 6 bases from V and 0 bases from J, with 12 bases between. This CDR3 contains 15 residues. The CDR3 sequence is CASTRLGSTNEKLFF. CDR3 coding DNA: TGTGCCAGCACCCGATTAGGGTCAACTAATGAAAAACTGTTTTTT.

The chain recombines TRBV6-5 with TRBJ1-4; D might be TRBD1 (6 bases). Germline V lookup: CDR1 MNHEY, CDR2 SVGAGI. The CDR3 contains 14 residues. V gave up 6 bases and J gave up 6 bases, with 14 bases separating them. CDR3 bases: TGTGCCAGCAGCAAAACAGGGAGAGATGAAAAACTGTTTTTT. It encodes CASSKTGRDEKLFF.

The chain is built from TRBV12-5 and TRBJ1-5; TRBD1 aligns across 9 bases. V lost 5 bases to trimming and J lost 4 bases; unmatched junction nucleotides: 3. CDR1 and CDR2 from the germline V gene are LGHNT and FRNRAP. This CDR3 is 14 amino acids long. The CDR3 region has the DNA TGTGCTAGTGGTCTGGGGACAGGGAATCAGCCCCAGCATTTT. Translated: CASGLGTGNQPQHF.

The chain recombines TRBV5-1 with TRBJ2-3, with 9 positions matching TRBD2. There are 16 residues in the CDR3. Trimming took 4 bases from V and 3 from J; bases not matched to a gene: 9. CDR1 is SGHRS and CDR2 is YFSETQ in the germline V gene. The CDR3 bases are TGCGCCAGCAGCCCACCCTTAGCGGGAGTTACAGATACGCAGTATTTT. It is translated as CASSPPLAGVTDTQYF.

The CDR3 DNA follows: TGCGCCAGCAGCTCGGGACTAGCGGCGTCGTACGAGCAGTACTTC. This sequence encodes CASSSGLAASYEQYF. This sequence joins TRBV5-1 and TRBJ2-7; 11 bases are shared with TRBD2. The V gene end was trimmed by 3 bases and the J gene end by 4 bases; junction bases not matched to a gene: 6. This CDR3 region has 15 residues. From germline, CDR1 is SGHRS and CDR2 YFSETQ.

The V gene is TRBV6-5, the J gene TRBJ2-7; D unclear. The V end lost 11 bases, the J end lost 13 bases, and 30 bases lay between the germline ends. Germline CDR1 MNHEY, CDR2 SVGAGI. This CDR3 contains 14 residues. The CDR3, as DNA: TGTGCCGCTCGACCTGGGCCACGGACCCGGGTAGGTTACTTC. This translates into CAARPGPRTRVGYF.

This clone was seen a single time. The chain has TRBV6-5 and TRBJ1-1; D is uncertain. V lost 6 bases, J lost 5 bases, and 7 bases lay in between. Germline values: CDR1 MNHEY, CDR2 SVGAGI. The CDR3 is made up of 11 amino acids. DNA for the CDR3: TGTGCCAGCAGCCCAAATACTGAAGCTTTCTTT. Residues: CASSPNTEAFF.

V and J are TRBV19 and TRBJ2-3, with D perhaps TRBD2 (5 bases). The germline V and J ends were trimmed by 5 bases and 4 bases, with 13 bases remaining between them. The CDR3 covers 14 residues. Germline-derived CDR1 and CDR2 are LNHDA and SQIVND (reference sequence). Written as DNA, the CDR3 is TGTGCCAGTAGTCCCCGACTACCGCCAGATACGCAGTATTTT. Protein product: CASSPRLPPDTQYF.

CDR3 nucleotides: TGTGCCAGCAGCGTGACAGGGGGCGGGACAGATACGCAGTATTTT. Protein sequence: CASSVTGGGTDTQYF. The chain employs TRBV7-6 and TRBJ2-3; 10 bases line up with TRBD1. Germline assignment: CDR1 SGHVS and CDR2 FNYEAQ. CDR3 length: 15 amino acids. The V gene end was trimmed by 5 bases and the J gene end by 3 bases; junction bases not matched to a gene: 5. The complete variable domain, with remaining parts taken from reference TRBV7-6 and TRBJ2-3, reads GAGVSQSPRYKVTKRGQDVALRCDPISGHVSLYWYRQALGQGPEFLTYFNYEAQQDKSGLPNDRFSAERPEGSISTLTIQRTEQRDSAMYRCASSVTGGGTDTQYFGPGTRLTVL.

This clone has more than one count but fewer than ten. The chain joins TRBV7-9 to TRBJ1-2; D gene unclear. The V end was cut by 1 base, the J end by 2 bases, with 5 bases between. This CDR3 is 13 amino acids long. CDR1 is SEHNR and CDR2 is FQNEAQ in the germline V gene (reference sequence). CDR3 sequence: CASSLDPNYGYTF. The CDR3 DNA reads as TGTGCCAGCAGCTTAGACCCCAACTATGGCTACACCTTC.

The rearrangement joins TRBV5-6 to TRBJ2-7, with 9 bases fitting TRBD1. Germline V gene data show CDR1 as SGHDT and CDR2 as YYEEEE. CDR3 length equals 16 residues. Germline trimming cut 4 bases from V and 3 bases from J; bases unmatched to any gene: 11. Here the CDR3 reads CASSPIGTGQNYEQYF. The CDR3 DNA reads TGTGCCAGCAGCCCTATCGGGACAGGGCAAAACTACGAGCAGTACTTC.

V is TRBV5-1 and J is TRBJ2-2; D might be TRBD1 (5 bases). CDR1 and CDR2 (germline): SGHRS, YFSETQ. The CDR3 runs 14 residues. V was cut by 3 bases and J by 5 bases, with 11 bases left in between. This chain's CDR3 is CASSSGQGTGELFF. The CDR3 nucleotides read TGCGCCAGCAGCTCCGGTCAGGGAACCGGGGAGCTGTTTTTT. Supplemented by reference TRBV5-1 and TRBJ2-2, the full variable domain reads KAGVTQTPRYLIKTRGQQVTLSCSPISGHRSVSWYQQTPGQGLQFLFEYFSETQRNKGNFPGRFSGRQFSNSRSEMNVSTLELGDSALYLCASSSGQGTGELFFGEGSRLTVL.

As concerns this clone: Other DNA sequences in this specimen translate into the identical CDR3. The rearrangement uses TRBV2 and TRBJ1-1; perhaps TRBD1 as D (6 bases). The CDR3 sequence is 12 residues long. Trimming pared 8 bases from V and 5 bases from J, leaving 12 bases between. Germline V CDR1 and CDR2: SNHLY, FYNNEI. CDR3 in amino acids: CASSSGETEAFF. CDR3 nucleotides: TGTGCCAGCTCATCAGGGGAGACTGAAGCTTTCTTT.

The V call is TRBV7-2, the J call TRBJ2-7; 12 bases line up with TRBD2. This CDR3 contains 15 residues. The ends lost 5 bases at V and 6 bases at J; junction bases unmatched: 8. Germline V CDR1 and CDR2: SGHTA, FQGNSA. The CDR3 region is CASSARLAGAGEQYF. The CDR3 nucleotides are TGTGCCAGCAGCGCGCGACTAGCGGGAGCAGGCGAGCAGTACTTC.

This chain links TRBV18 with TRBJ2-5; 12 bases align to TRBD2. Germline V lookup: CDR1 KGHSH, CDR2 LQKENI. V lost 5 bases to trimming and J lost 0 bases; unmatched junction nucleotides: 4. CDR3 length equals 16 residues. CDR3 DNA sequence: TGTGCCAGCTCATCACTAGCGGGAGGCTACCAAGAGACCCAGTACTTC. Residues: CASSSLAGGYQETQYF.

This clone was observed a few times. The chain uses TRBV14 and TRBJ1-4; possible D gene TRBD1, 5 bases. The CDR3 length is 15 residues. V lost 2 bases and J lost 8, with 15 bases in between. From germline, CDR1 is SGHDN and CDR2 FVKESK. CDR3 nucleotides: TGTGCCAGCAGCCAATGGACACGAAGGGGAGAAAAACTGTTTTTT. Protein product: CASSQWTRRGEKLFF.